A selection of T cell receptor beta chains follows, all from one sample in a study of human thymus T cells. Generated by immunoSEQ multiplex PCR, the TCRdb table keeps only in-frame clones and is missing some. The sample records fewer than 85,000 clones, 85% to 95% being singletons. Sequencing was performed on thymus tissue. The receptor set was obtained from a girl under three years old with a congenital heart defect but otherwise immunologically healthy. Each CDR3 is given without its conserved first and last residue. Fields, in order: V gene, J gene, CDR3 protein.

>TRBV18|TRBJ2-3
ASSPATGADTQY
>TRBV4-1|TRBJ2-4
ASSQERRDCSGIQY
>TRBV7-9|TRBJ1-1
ASSSRGYTEAF
>TRBV25-1|TRBJ1-2
ASSPDVNYGYT
>TRBV10-3|TRBJ1-4
AISESSTGTNEKLF
>TRBV27|TRBJ2-2
ASSLTGQGTGELF
>TRBV18|TRBJ1-2
ASSPDRQDRRYGYT
>TRBV7-2|TRBJ2-1
ASSLEWGSLGYNEQF
>TRBV4-1|TRBJ1-2
ASSQVTYLGQYGYT
>TRBV7-2|TRBJ2-3
ASSLAGQGYSADTQY
>TRBV4-1|.
ASSQDVNLPAYEQY
>TRBV14|TRBJ1-2
ASSQDLWADYGYT
>TRBV7-9|TRBJ2-1
ASSLAAKPTYNEQF
>TRBV7-9|TRBJ2-1
ASSTPTQGYEQF
>TRBV5-4|TRBJ2-5
ASSLGGQGNDGRSGETQY
>TRBV6-4|TRBJ2-3
ASSSSGRFADTQY
>TRBV4-1|TRBJ1-4
ASSPRRGTTNEKLF
>TRBV7-2|TRBJ1-2
ASSLVTGWCGYT
>TRBV6-6|TRBJ1-2
ASNGQGDYGYT
>TRBV2|TRBJ2-3
ARTRRTSGSTDTQY
>TRBV12-5|TRBJ2-7
ASARNYEQY
>TRBV7-2|TRBJ2-5
ASSLEAGRETQY
>TRBV6-1|TRBJ2-7
ASTRTSGNEQY
>TRBV5-4|TRBJ2-7
ASSSRTSGGTYEQY
>TRBV7-8|TRBJ2-5
ASSLAGFQETQY
>TRBV6-5|TRBJ1-2
ASSWDNNYGYT
>TRBV29-1|TRBJ2-1
SDRTSGEDEQF
>TRBV15|TRBJ2-5
ATSRGAGGKETQY
>TRBV28|TRBJ1-5
ASGGDRGDRSNQPQH
>TRBV15|TRBJ1-3
ATVDRSRRNTIY
>TRBV7-8|TRBJ1-5
ASSWQIGQVNQPQH
>TRBV5-1|TRBJ2-5
ASTGGGFQETQY
>TRBV9|TRBJ2-1
ASSVGGTGDEQF
>TRBV4-3|TRBJ2-6
ASSHRDRGLSGANVLT
>TRBV12-5|TRBJ1-2
ASGLWDRVLGENYGYT
>TRBV4-2|TRBJ2-7
ASSQGSGASGRALPSYEQY
>TRBV21-1|TRBJ2-3
ASSDRDRGRGTDTQY
>TRBV7-2|TRBJ1-5
ASSPGGRSNQPQH
>TRBV4-1|TRBJ1-2
ASSQVGTGLNYGYT
>TRBV28|TRBJ1-1
ASRPSTENTEAF
>TRBV6-1|TRBJ2-1
ASSEASGLPYNEQF
>TRBV29-1|TRBJ1-1
SVDTNGDRRGGGLSNTEAF
>TRBV9|TRBJ2-2
ASSDPHWREDTGELF
>TRBV18|TRBJ1-1
ASSQYATGALNTEAF